This paragraph covers one T cell receptor (beta chain) sequence. Its matching antigen is unknown. Produced via immunoSEQ multiplex PCR; TCRdb's table is partial and in-frame only. The sample shows tens of thousands of clones, over 75% of them seen only once. The sample is drawn from a study of OX40 agonist ivuxolimab in advanced cancers. Study context: Prior anti-PD-1, anti-PD-L1 or anti-CTLA-4 therapy did not bar entry, and approximately 40% had some. Partial responses were seen in three patients, one with hepatocellular carcinoma and two with cutaneous melanoma.

Germline CDR1 GTSNPN, CDR2 SVGIG (reference sequence). This CDR3 has 14 amino acids. V was cut by 1 base and J by 8 bases, with 15 bases left in between. Overall study findings and caveats: Partial responders at 0.1-3.0 mg/kg had among the lowest clonal expansion.

This specimen was CD4+ or CD8+ T cells sorted from blood, taken in a trial of the OX40 agonist ivuxolimab. The clonotype originates from an adult with an advanced solid tumor such as melanoma, head and neck, liver or kidney cancer. The V gene is TRBV30, the J gene TRBJ2-1; the D gene could be TRBD1 or TRBD2 (6 bases each). Here the CDR3 reads CAWSEGGGLDEQFF. CDR3 nucleotides: TGTGCCTGGAGTGAGGGGGGAGGCCTGGATGAGCAGTTCTTC.